This entry lists 8 T cell receptor beta chains sequenced from one sample in a study of shared clonotypes between healthy human individuals. Some clones are missing from TCRdb's copy, which holds only in-frame ones; the method was immunoSEQ multiplex PCR. Altogether some 500,000 clones are present, less than 80% being singletons, with the ten largest covering around 12%. Sequenced input: PBMCs. The receptors shown here come from a woman in her thirties or forties in good health. Some clones in this sample may be carry-over from other donors' samples.

The CDR3 loop reads CASSRERTGYGYTF. In DNA form, the CDR3 reads TGTGCCAGCAGTAGAGAGAGGACCGGCTATGGCTACACCTTC. J is TRBJ1-2 and V is TRBV6-5; unclear D gene. The CDR3 runs to 14 residues. CDR1 MNHEY and CDR2 SVGAGI come from the germline V gene. V lost 5 bases to trimming and J lost 4 bases, with 14 bases between them.

The genes are TRBV28 and TRBJ1-2; no reliable D call. Germline values: CDR1 MDHEN, CDR2 SYDVKM. CDR3 length: 14 residues. The germline V and J ends were trimmed by 1 base and 8 bases, with 14 bases remaining between them. The CDR3 sequence is CASSLSGGFGGYTF. CDR3 nucleotide sequence: TGTGCCAGCAGTTTATCGGGTGGGTTTGGCGGCTACACCTTC.

V is TRBV4-1 and J is TRBJ2-7; 10 bases align to TRBD2. V was pared by 1 base and J by 4 bases, with 4 bases of the junction left unmatched. The CDR3 contains 15 residues. Germline V lookup: CDR1 MGHRA, CDR2 YSYEKL. In DNA form, the CDR3 reads TGCGCCAGCAGCCAAGGGACTAGCGGAGCATACGAGCAGTACTTC. This encodes CASSQGTSGAYEQYF.

V gene TRBV7-6 combines with J gene TRBJ2-6; perhaps TRBD2 as D (6 bases). The V end lost 1 base, the J end lost 2 bases, and 6 bases lay between the germline ends. CDR3 length equals 15 residues. Germline loops: CDR1 SGHVS, CDR2 FNYEAQ. In DNA, the CDR3 is TGTGCCAGCAGCTTAGGCGGGGCTGGGGCCAACGTCCTGACTTTC. As protein: CASSLGGAGANVLTF.

The V call is TRBV7-3, the J call TRBJ2-3, with TRBD2 as a possible D gene (5 bases). The germline V and J ends were trimmed by 2 bases and 4 bases, with 16 bases remaining between them. The CDR3 has 16 amino acids. Germline V CDR1 and CDR2: SGHTA, FQGTGA. The CDR3 protein is CASSLGRGSESDTQYF. The CDR3 bases are TGTGCCAGCAGCTTAGGGCGTGGGAGTGAATCAGATACGCAGTATTTT. Looking up the rest from reference TRBV7-3 and TRBJ2-3 gives the full variable domain: GAGVSQTPSNKVTEKGKYVELRCDPISGHTALYWYRQSLGQGPEFLIYFQGTGAADDSGLPNDRFFAVRPEGSVSTLKIQRTERGDSAVYLCASSLGRGSESDTQYFGPGTRLTVL.

The V call is TRBV10-3, the J call TRBJ2-5; D uncertain. This CDR3 spans 13 amino acids. CDR1 ENHRY and CDR2 SYGVKD come from the germline V gene. V lost 0 bases to trimming and J lost 5 bases, with 7 bases between them. The CDR3 DNA is TGTGCCATCAGTGAGTCGCTGAGGGAGACCCAGTACTTC. Amino acids: CAISESLRETQYF.

The CDR3 bases are TGTGCCAGCAGCAGGGGGGACTTATCCCAAGAGACCCAGTACTTC. Amino acid sequence: CASSRGDLSQETQYF. V usage is TRBV11-2 and J usage is TRBJ2-5, with D perhaps being TRBD1 or TRBD2 (6 bases each). Trimming pared 5 bases from V and 1 base from J, leaving 14 bases between. Germline lookup yields CDR1 SGHAT and CDR2 FQNNGV. This CDR3 is 15 amino acids long. The entire variable domain, with the rest obtained from reference TRBV11-2 and TRBJ2-5, is as follows: EAGVAQSPRYKIIEKRQSVAFWCNPISGHATLYWYQQILGQGPKLLIQFQNNGVVDDSQLPKDRFSAERLKGVDSTLKIQPAKLEDSAVYLCASSRGDLSQETQYFGPGTRLLVL.

A few counts support this clone. This rearrangement joins TRBV5-1 to TRBJ2-2; no definite D call. Trimming removed 0 bases at V and 2 bases at J, with 8 bases between. CDR3 length equals 15 residues. From germline, CDR1 is SGHRS and CDR2 YFSETQ. The CDR3 loop reads CASSLGVGNTGELFF. As DNA, the CDR3 is TGCGCCAGCAGCTTGGGTGTTGGCAACACCGGGGAGCTGTTTTTT.